The 30 T cell receptor beta chains below come from one sample, sequenced in a study of T cells in Graves' hyperthyroidism and ophthalmopathy. RNA transcripts were the template for amplifying TCR beta CDR3 regions. HTBI primers were the set used in a first-round RT-PCR of the TCR CDR3. TCRdb reprocessed the multiplex PCR reads with MiXCR, giving one entry per CDR3 protein. The sample holds some 490,000 distinct CDR3 sequences; roughly 15% are singletons and the top ten take 25% to 35%. The specimen sequenced was blood. The origin of the receptors is a woman in her twenties or thirties with Graves' ophthalmopathy.

This clonotype occurred many times. The genes are TRBV2 and TRBJ2-5; the D gene is possibly TRBD1 (5 bases). The V gene's germline CDR1 is SNHLY and CDR2 FYNNEI. With 7 bases removed from V and 4 bases from J, the gap between germline ends came to 13 bases. The CDR3 loop spans 13 amino acids. The CDR3 DNA sequence: TGTGCCAGCAAGGGGATGGTTTTAGAGACCCAGTACTTC. Residues: CASKGMVLETQYF.

This clonotype has only a few counts. V gene TRBV20-1 combines with J gene TRBJ2-1; perhaps TRBD2 as D (6 bases). From germline, CDR1 is DFQATT and CDR2 SNEGSKA (reference sequence). This CDR3 spans 15 amino acids. V shed 5 bases and J shed 0 bases, with 14 bases lying between them. The CDR3 region has the DNA TGCAGTGCTCTGGGACTCGCAAGCTCCTACAATGAGCAGTTCTTC. It specifies CSALGLASSYNEQFF.

Many counts were recorded for this clonotype. The chain carries TRBV7-2 and TRBJ2-1; a possible D gene is TRBD2 (6 bases). CDR1 and CDR2 from the germline V gene are SGHTA and FQGNSA. V was cut by 1 base and J by 3 bases, with 16 bases left in between. This CDR3 is built from 17 residues. The CDR3 DNA sequence: TGTGCCAGCAGCTTAGATGGGCGGGGAATAGGCTACAATGAGCAGTTCTTC. Residues: CASSLDGRGIGYNEQFF.

This clonotype was observed at least ten times. This chain joins TRBV28 and TRBJ1-2; tentatively, D is TRBD1 (6 bases). CDR1 MDHEN and CDR2 SYDVKM come from the germline V gene. Trimming pared 8 bases from V and 2 bases from J, leaving 12 bases between. This CDR3 contains 13 residues. The CDR3 DNA reads as TGTGCCAGCCTCCCCCAGGGGAACTATGGCTACACCTTC. It codes for CASLPQGNYGYTF.

V usage is TRBV29-1 and J usage is TRBJ2-3; tentative D call: TRBD2 (6 bases). Trimming removed 4 bases at V and 8 bases at J, with 16 bases between. The CDR3 is 13 amino acids. Germline CDR1 is SQVTM and CDR2 is ANQGSEA. The CDR3 sequence: CSVAAGSVGTQYF. The DNA for the CDR3 is TGCAGCGTTGCGGCGGGAAGCGTAGGTACGCAGTATTTT.

This clonotype was seen only a few times. This chain links TRBV29-1 with TRBJ1-1; D is uncertain. The germline gives CDR1 SQVTM, CDR2 ANQGSEA. The CDR3 sequence is 11 residues long. With 2 bases removed from V and 4 bases from J, the gap between germline ends came to 5 bases. DNA of the CDR3: TGCAGCGTTGAATTGCCCACTGAAGCTTTCTTT. Amino acid sequence: CSVELPTEAFF.

This clonotype was picked up a small number of times. The V call is TRBV6-1, the J call TRBJ2-3; D might be TRBD1 (6 bases). The CDR3 contains 15 residues. V was trimmed by 5 bases and J by 1 base, leaving 13 bases between them. Germline CDR1 MNHNS, CDR2 SASEGT. The CDR3 DNA sequence: TGTGCCAGCAGTTACGCGGCAGGGGGCACAGATACGCAGTATTTT. This translates into CASSYAAGGTDTQYF.

This clonotype was seen at least ten times. The chain recombines TRBV30 with TRBJ2-6; 8 nucleotides agree with TRBD1. V was clipped by 5 bases and J by 2 bases; unmatched bases: 11. The CDR3 is made up of 17 amino acids. Germline assignment: CDR1 GTSNPN and CDR2 SVGIG (reference sequence). CDR3 DNA sequence: TGTGCCTGGGTTTTATACAGGGGGGCCACTGGGGCCAACGTCCTGACTTTC. Protein sequence: CAWVLYRGATGANVLTF.

The chain has TRBV28 and TRBJ1-2, with D tentatively TRBD1 (6 bases). The CDR3 covers 14 residues. V dropped 6 bases and J dropped 4 bases, with 15 bases sitting between them. Germline V lookup: CDR1 MDHEN, CDR2 SYDVKM. The CDR3 DNA is TGTGCCAGCAGGGTGGGGGGGCTCCTCTATGGCTACACCTTC. This translates into CASRVGGLLYGYTF.

V and J are TRBV28 and TRBJ2-1, with 11 nucleotides matching TRBD2. The CDR3 is 15 residues long. The germline V gene encodes CDR1 MDHEN and CDR2 SYDVKM. Losses at the gene ends were 6 bases for V and 8 bases for J; bases not matched to a gene: 9. The CDR3 region is CASRGIAGGPYEQFF. In DNA, the CDR3 is TGTGCCAGCAGGGGGATAGCGGGAGGGCCCTATGAGCAGTTCTTC.

This clonotype was counted once. It may be a read error: a sequence one base away is much more abundant. The chain is built from TRBV11-2 and TRBJ2-7; D is possibly TRBD1 or TRBD2 (6 bases each). Germline V gene data show CDR1 as SGHAT and CDR2 as FQNNGV. V was clipped by 7 bases and J by 2 bases, with 21 bases between them. The CDR3 loop spans 16 amino acids. The CDR3 spells CASTPTGGGPTYEQYF. CDR3 bases: TGTGCCAGCACCCCCACCGGGGGCGGGCCCACCTACGAGCAGTACTTC.

This clonotype was counted at least ten times. The rearrangement joins TRBV30 to TRBJ2-7; 7 bases map to TRBD1. Germline V gives CDR1 GTSNPN, CDR2 SVGIG (reference sequence). V gave up 5 bases and J gave up 3 bases; unmatched junction bases: 4. This CDR3 contains 12 residues. The CDR3 loop is CAWDRAGYEQYF. DNA of the CDR3: TGTGCCTGGGACAGGGCGGGCTACGAGCAGTACTTC.

This clonotype occurred many times. The chain couples TRBV29-1 to TRBJ1-1; unclear D gene. Germline CDR1 SQVTM, CDR2 ANQGSEA. CDR3 length: 14 amino acids. The V end lost 1 base, the J end lost 1 base, and 10 bases lay between the germline ends. In DNA, the CDR3 is TGCAGCGTTGAAGTAGTCCGCGGGAACACTGAAGCTTTCTTT. It encodes CSVEVVRGNTEAFF.

This clonotype came up many times. The genes are TRBV28 and TRBJ2-1, with TRBD1 matching over 8 bases. The germline V gene has CDR1 MDHEN and CDR2 SYDVKM. The CDR3 spans 16 residues. With 3 bases clipped from V and 5 bases from J, the junction kept 9 bases outside the gene matches. The CDR3 region is CASSFPAGTGHNEQFF. CDR3 in DNA: TGTGCCAGCAGTTTTCCCGCCGGGACAGGACACAATGAGCAGTTCTTC.

This clonotype has only a few counts. The V call is TRBV6-1, the J call TRBJ2-7, with D perhaps TRBD1 (5 bases). Per germline, CDR1 MNHNS and CDR2 SASEGT. V lost 7 bases and J lost 3, with 16 bases in between. The CDR3 extends over 14 amino acids. CDR3 nucleotides: TGTGCCAGCATTCGCCGGCAGGGTAGCTACGAGCAGTACTTC. Translation gives CASIRRQGSYEQYF.

This clonotype has ten or more counts. This rearrangement joins TRBV20-1 to TRBJ2-3; TRBD2 agrees at 11 bases. Germline V gene sequence: CDR1 DFQATT, CDR2 SNEGSKA (reference sequence). Germline trimming cut 1 base from V and 2 bases from J; bases unmatched to any gene: 8. The CDR3 spans 17 residues. CDR3 coding DNA: TGCAGTGCTAGAGCACCTAGCGGGAGGCCGGACACAGATACGCAGTATTTT. It translates to CSARAPSGRPDTDTQYF.

Ten or more counts support this clonotype. The chain employs TRBV18 and TRBJ1-2, with TRBD1 identical over 10 bases. The CDR3 has 14 amino acids. V lost 0 bases and J lost 8; bases outside the gene matches: 3. Germline V gives CDR1 KGHSH, CDR2 LQKENI. The CDR3 DNA reads TGTGCCAGCTCACCACCGGGGACAGGGGAAGGCTACACCTTC. This codes for CASSPPGTGEGYTF.

The chain joins TRBV4-1 to TRBJ2-1, with a possible D match to TRBD2 (5 bases). This CDR3 has 17 residues. V was pared by 2 bases and J by 6 bases, with 20 bases between. Germline lookup yields CDR1 MGHRA and CDR2 YSYEKL. For the CDR3, the DNA is TGCGCCAGCAGCCAAATACCTACTAGAAGGGTTGGCAATGAGCAGTTCTTC. This gives the protein CASSQIPTRRVGNEQFF.

This clonotype was found a few times. The chain has TRBV5-1 and TRBJ2-7; D possibly matches TRBD1 or TRBD2 (5 bases each). V was clipped by 4 bases and J by 2 bases, with 19 bases between them. The CDR3 spans 16 residues. The germline V gene encodes CDR1 SGHRS and CDR2 YFSETQ. CDR3 DNA: TGCGCCAGCAGCGCCTCCGGGACGCCCGCCACCTACGAGCAGTACTTC. Translated: CASSASGTPATYEQYF.

About this clonotype itself: A much larger clone is a single base away; this may be a read error. The chain links TRBV27 to TRBJ2-3; TRBD2 agrees at 9 bases. Germline loops: CDR1 MNHEY, CDR2 SMNVEV (reference sequence). The CDR3 runs to 16 residues. CDR3 sequence: CVSSPVAGGRTDTQYF. In DNA, the CDR3 is TGTGTCAGCAGTCCGGTGGCGGGAGGGCGCACAGATACGCAGTATTTT.

The genes are TRBV2 and TRBJ2-4, with 7 bases aligning to TRBD2. Looked up from germline, CDR1 is SNHLY and CDR2 is FYNNEI. J lost 1 base, V lost 4 bases, and 19 bases had no gene match. The CDR3 spans 20 residues. The CDR3 DNA sequence: TGTGCCAGCAGTGGTTCTAGCGGCAGCTATGGGGCTACGGCCAAAAACATTCAGTACTTC. Residues: CASSGSSGSYGATAKNIQYF.

The V and J genes are TRBV29-1 and TRBJ2-7, with 7 positions matching TRBD2. CDR3 length: 14 amino acids. CDR1 and CDR2 from the germline V gene are SQVTM and ANQGSEA. V gave up 3 bases and J gave up 7 bases; unmatched junction bases: 12. The CDR3 here is CSVEGGIESMEQYF. CDR3 sequence (DNA): TGCAGCGTTGAGGGAGGGATCGAAAGTATGGAGCAGTACTTC.

In its sample, this clonotype was seen a few times. V gene TRBV20-1 combines with J gene TRBJ2-2, with D unresolved. V was shortened by 2 bases and J by 1 base, with 8 bases between the two germline ends. CDR3 length: 14 amino acids. Germline V gives CDR1 DFQATT, CDR2 SNEGSKA (reference sequence). The CDR3 sequence is CSARRVENTGELFF. The DNA for the CDR3 is TGCAGTGCTAGAAGGGTGGAGAACACCGGGGAGCTGTTTTTT.

This clonotype was seen ten or more times. This chain uses TRBV18 with TRBJ2-7, with TRBD1 matching over 8 bases. The germline gives CDR1 KGHSH, CDR2 LQKENI. J was trimmed by 3 bases and V by 5 bases; bases with no gene match: 9. The CDR3 is 15 amino acids. For the CDR3, the DNA is TGTGCCAGCTCAGCAAGGGACAGGTCGGACTACGAGCAGTACTTC. This codes for CASSARDRSDYEQYF. Together with reference TRBV18 and TRBJ2-7, the CDR3 gives the full variable domain: NAGVMQNPRHLVRRRGQEARLRCSPMKGHSHVYWYRQLPEEGLKFMVYLQKENIIDESGMPKERFSAEFPKEGPSILRIQQVVRGDSAAYFCASSARDRSDYEQYFGPGTRLTVT.

The chain carries TRBV20-1 and TRBJ2-7, with TRBD1 identical over 7 bases. Trimming took 3 bases from V and 5 from J; bases not matched to a gene: 10. CDR1 is DFQATT and CDR2 is SNEGSKA in the germline V gene (reference sequence). The CDR3 spans 14 residues. CDR3 sequence: CSARVRDSIHEQYF. The CDR3 DNA reads TGCAGTGCTAGGGTCCGGGACAGCATCCACGAGCAGTACTTC.

This clonotype was seen repeatedly, ten times or more. J is TRBJ2-3 and V is TRBV5-6, with a weak D call TRBD1 (6 bases). Trimming took 2 bases from V and 0 from J, leaving 10 bases between them. This CDR3 region has 15 residues. Germline CDR1 is SGHDT and CDR2 is YYEEEE. CDR3 in DNA: TGTGCCAGCAGCTTCACGGACAGCAGCACAGATACGCAGTATTTT. Translating gives CASSFTDSSTDTQYF.

Many counts were recorded for this clonotype. The J gene is TRBJ2-7, the V gene TRBV6-2 or TRBV6-3; unclear D gene. The CDR3 has 10 residues. CDR1 and CDR2 from the germline V gene are MNHEY and SVGEGT. Trimming pared 8 bases from V and 2 bases from J, leaving 4 bases between. The CDR3: CASATYEQYF. The CDR3 DNA is TGTGCCAGCGCAACCTACGAGCAGTACTTC.

This clonotype appeared a few times. The V and J genes are TRBV29-1 and TRBJ2-7; TRBD1 matches 10 bases. Trimming cost V 5 bases and J 0 bases; bases outside gene matches: 1. CDR1 SQVTM and CDR2 ANQGSEA come from the germline V gene. This CDR3 has 13 residues. The CDR3 loop is CSVRDRGSYEQYF. The CDR3 DNA reads as TGCAGCGTTCGGGACAGGGGCTCCTACGAGCAGTACTTC.

This clonotype was counted only a few times. The CDR3 nucleotides are TGTGCCAGCAGCTTTAGACTAGCGGGAGTTCTCACAGATACGCAGTATTTT. Translating gives CASSFRLAGVLTDTQYF. V is TRBV5-4 and J is TRBJ2-3, with 12 bases fitting TRBD2. This CDR3 region has 17 residues. The germline CDR1 and CDR2 sequences are SGHNT and YYREEE (reference sequence). V was pared by 2 bases and J by 2 bases, with 6 bases of the junction left unmatched.

This chain connects TRBV20-1 to TRBJ2-2; 9 positions match TRBD1. CDR3 length: 14 residues. J gave up 6 bases and V 1 base, and 3 bases lay outside the gene matches. CDR1 and CDR2 from the germline V gene are DFQATT and SNEGSKA (reference sequence). The DNA for the CDR3 is TGCAGTGCTAGAGGGGACAGGGACGCCGGGGAGCTGTTTTTT. This codes for CSARGDRDAGELFF.